Given below is one T cell receptor beta chain in context. Its matching antigen is unknown. Samples were taken at baseline and on day 1 of cycles 4 and 7. Produced via immunoSEQ multiplex PCR; TCRdb's table is partial and in-frame only. The sample records some 69,000 clones, about 86% being singletons. The CDR3 runs to 15 residues. Trimming cost V 4 bases and J 0 bases; bases outside gene matches: 4. Per the germline V gene, CDR1 is SGHRS and CDR2 is YFSETQ. The sample is drawn from a study of OX40 agonist ivuxolimab in advanced cancers. Study at large: Dose-escalation patients were diagnosed with hepatocellular carcinoma, melanoma, renal cell cancer or head and neck cancer.

Overall study findings and caveats: It was also the case that some nonresponders had low normalized T-cell clonal expansion. Expanded clones were, on average, more numerous among CD8+ T cells than CD4+.

The sequence derives from an adult with an advanced solid tumor such as melanoma, head and neck, liver or kidney cancer. The chain uses TRBV5-1 and TRBJ1-2; 9 bases align to TRBD1. The source material was CD4+ or CD8+ T cells sorted from blood, sampled in a trial of the OX40 agonist ivuxolimab. CDR3 DNA: TGCGCCAGCAGCGCCCGACAGGGGGCTAACTATGGCTACACCTTC. Residues: CASSARQGANYGYTF.